This TCR beta chain was captured in a study of T cell repertoires in cytomegalovirus infection. Study details: CMV epitopes used comprised recently identified HLA-C-restricted ones and well-studied HLA-B-restricted ones. A matching HLA type, together with CMV infection, was signaled by public TCR beta signatures.

The CDR3 length is 13 residues. Unmatched junction bases numbered 8, after V lost 10 bases and J lost 3 bases. The germline CDR1 and CDR2 sequences are LNHDA and SQIVND (reference sequence). Each CDR3 protein is one row after TCRdb ran MiXCR on the reads. The sample yields roughly 730,000 distinct CDR3 sequences, around 32% seen once. Points on this clonotype: The antigen remains undetermined.

Study results and limitations: HLA-C-restricted CMV clonotypes gave the most frequent clonotype in two of eight donors.

V gene TRBV19 combines with J gene TRBJ2-7, with 8 nucleotides matching TRBD2. This clonotype was obtained from a human donor in good health (CMV status not recorded). Some clones in this sample may be carry-over from other donors' samples. The sample was cultured PBMCs, taken from culture after CMV antigen stimulation. CDR3 region: CATSAGTSYEQYF. CDR3 DNA: TGTGCCACTTCAGCCGGGACTAGCTACGAGCAGTACTTC.